The 28 T cell receptor beta chains reported below all come from one sample, sequenced in a study of blood T cell repertoires in COVID-19 (dated by TCRdb to about 2020). The protocol used for the library was the immunoSEQ multiplex PCR assay. TCRdb re-hosts the immuneACCESS table, in-frame sequences only. Its copies lack some clones; in the studies checked, an unresolved V gene accounts for under half of them, and the cause for the rest is not known. For this sample the table gives approximately 200,000 clones, of which more than 65% were detected only once. Clones ranked in the top ten supply 7.5% of the sample. Material for sequencing was PBMCs or T cells enriched from blood (not recorded which). The source of these receptors is a man between 40 and 49 years old who had recovered from COVID-19.

The rearrangement links TRBV9 to TRBJ1-6; D is possibly TRBD1 (6 bases). The CDR3 sequence is 17 residues long. Germline CDR1 reads SGDLS; CDR2 reads YYNGEE. Deletions cut 4 bases from V and 6 bases from J, with 20 bases between. DNA of the CDR3: TGTGCCAGCAGCCTTAGAGAGGGGACACTTGGTAATTCACCCCTCCACTTT. It specifies CASSLREGTLGNSPLHF.

The CDR3 DNA is TGTGCCAGCAGCTCTCGGGGGAGCGGGGGGGCTGAAGATACGCAGTATTTT. It encodes CASSSRGSGGAEDTQYF. J is TRBJ2-3 and V is TRBV7-9; 10 nucleotides align to TRBD2. The V gene's germline CDR1 is SEHNR and CDR2 FQNEAQ (reference sequence). The J segment lost 5 bases and the V segment lost 4 bases, leaving 12 bases of the junction unmatched. This CDR3 is built from 17 residues.

The genes are TRBV19 and TRBJ2-5, with D maybe TRBD1 (5 bases). The germline V and J ends were trimmed by 4 bases and 2 bases, with 17 bases remaining between them. The CDR3 spans 16 residues. The germline gives CDR1 LNHDA, CDR2 SQIVND (reference sequence). The CDR3 loop reads CASSTPYGRTQETQYF. Written as DNA, the CDR3 is TGTGCCAGTAGTACACCCTATGGGCGGACACAAGAGACCCAGTACTTC.

This clone was seen repeatedly, ten times or more. The V call is TRBV7-6, the J call TRBJ2-1; maybe TRBD2 (5 bases). Germline assignment: CDR1 SGHVS and CDR2 FNYEAQ. Trimming shortened V by 3 bases and J by 0 bases, and 9 bases separated the two germline ends. There are 15 residues in the CDR3. The CDR3 protein is CASSFSGSSYNEQFF. Here the CDR3 DNA reads TGTGCCAGCAGCTTCTCGGGGAGCTCCTACAATGAGCAGTTCTTC.

This clone was seen just once. The chain employs TRBV7-9 and TRBJ1-2; no reliable D call. Germline V gene data show CDR1 as SEHNR and CDR2 as FQNEAQ (reference sequence). The V and J ends lost 0 bases and 5 bases respectively, with 19 bases between them. This CDR3 is built from 17 residues. CDR3 DNA sequence: TGTGCCAGCAGCTTAGCATATCCCGCTGAAGCCCTTTATGGCTACACCTTC. Translated: CASSLAYPAEALYGYTF.

The chain carries TRBV30 and TRBJ1-1; D gene uncertain. Germline V CDR1 and CDR2: GTSNPN, SVGIG (reference sequence). The germline V and J ends were trimmed by 5 bases and 3 bases, with 10 bases remaining between them. The CDR3 is made up of 12 amino acids. The CDR3 nucleotides read TGTGCCTGGCGGCTAGCTCACACTGAAGCTTTCTTT. Its translation: CAWRLAHTEAFF.

This clone appeared once. The gene calls are TRBV18 and TRBJ2-1; 8 bases are a match to TRBD2. The CDR3 has 15 amino acids. The trim removed 2 bases at V and 4 bases at J, leaving 4 bases unmatched. CDR1 is KGHSH, CDR2 LQKENI, per germline. The CDR3: CASSPEASGYNEQFF. In DNA, the CDR3 is TGTGCCAGCTCACCAGAGGCTAGCGGGTACAATGAGCAGTTCTTC. The full variable domain, its missing parts supplied by reference TRBV18 and TRBJ2-1, is NAGVMQNPRHLVRRRGQEARLRCSPMKGHSHVYWYRQLPEEGLKFMVYLQKENIIDESGMPKERFSAEFPKEGPSILRIQQVVRGDSAAYFCASSPEASGYNEQFFGPGTRLTVL.

The V call is TRBV4-2, the J call TRBJ1-2; no clear D gene. Per germline, CDR1 LGHNA and CDR2 YNFKEQ. The CDR3 runs to 14 residues. V gave up 0 bases and J gave up 4 bases, with 9 bases separating them. CDR3 bases: TGTGCCAGCAGCCAAGATGGTCCAGGCTATGGCTACACCTTC. This translates into CASSQDGPGYGYTF.

This chain connects TRBV9 to TRBJ2-2; D is ambiguous. The CDR3 covers 15 residues. V was trimmed by 4 bases and J by 2 bases, leaving 12 bases between them. Germline V gene lookup returns CDR1 SGDLS and CDR2 YYNGEE. CDR3 in DNA: TGTGCCAGCAGCTCCCGACTCCTCAACACCGGGGAGCTGTTTTTT. Residues: CASSSRLLNTGELFF.

The chain joins TRBV4-3 to TRBJ2-1; possibly TRBD2 for D (6 bases). V shed 0 bases and J shed 0 bases, with 15 bases lying between them. The germline V gene has CDR1 LGHNA and CDR2 YSLEER. CDR3 length: 18 residues. CDR3 sequence: CASSQDLGGPYSYNEQFF. In DNA, the CDR3 is TGCGCCAGCAGCCAAGATCTTGGAGGGCCTTACTCCTACAATGAGCAGTTCTTC.

The chain combines TRBV25-1 with TRBJ2-7; 7 bases are a match to TRBD1. This CDR3 is 14 amino acids long. CDR1 and CDR2 from the germline V gene are MGHDK and SYGVNS. The V segment lost 6 bases and the J segment 3 bases; nucleotides outside the gene matches: 8. CDR3 nucleotides: TGTGCCAGCAGCGGCGGTACAGGGGTCTACGAGCAGTACTTC. Its protein is CASSGGTGVYEQYF.

J is TRBJ1-5 and V is TRBV11-2; D is uncertain. Germline CDR1 is SGHAT and CDR2 is FQNNGV. V dropped 4 bases and J dropped 3 bases, with 7 bases sitting between them. The CDR3 totals 13 residues. The CDR3 DNA follows: TGTGCCAGCAGCTCCCGACTCAATCAGCCCCAGCATTTT. Its protein product is CASSSRLNQPQHF.

This rearrangement joins TRBV24-1 to TRBJ1-6; no clear D gene. Germline CDR1 and CDR2: KGHDR and SFDVKD. V gave up 5 bases and J gave up 8 bases, with 18 bases separating them. This CDR3 has 16 residues. CDR3 region: CATSVSENTGDSPLHF. CDR3 coding DNA: TGTGCCACCAGTGTTTCGGAGAACACCGGTGATTCACCCCTCCACTTT.

V usage is TRBV9 and J usage is TRBJ2-6; D gene unclear. The CDR3 covers 15 residues. Germline CDR1 is SGDLS and CDR2 is YYNGEE. V lost 3 bases, J lost 0 bases, and 7 bases lay in between. This chain's CDR3 is CASSASSSGANVLTF. For the CDR3, the DNA is TGTGCCAGCAGCGCCTCTAGCTCTGGGGCCAACGTCCTGACTTTC.

J is TRBJ2-5 and V is TRBV28; 11 positions agree with TRBD2. Germline V gene data show CDR1 as MDHEN and CDR2 as SYDVKM. With 6 bases clipped from V and 2 bases from J, the junction kept 2 bases outside the gene matches. The CDR3 sequence is 14 residues long. This CDR3 is CASRTSGEQETQYF. CDR3 nucleotides: TGTGCCAGCAGGACTAGCGGGGAACAAGAGACCCAGTACTTC.

V gene TRBV18 combines with J gene TRBJ2-1; D is perhaps TRBD2 (5 bases). Trimming took off 2 bases at V and 5 bases at J, with 7 bases between the two ends. The CDR3 totals 13 residues. Germline CDR1 and CDR2: KGHSH and LQKENI. The CDR3 DNA follows: TGTGCCAGCTCACCATCACTAGACAATGAGCAGTTCTTC. It codes for CASSPSLDNEQFF.

Concerning this clone itself: The sample holds other DNA sequences that translate to the same CDR3. The chain carries TRBV11-2 and TRBJ2-5, with TRBD2 matching over 9 bases. Germline assignment: CDR1 SGHAT and CDR2 FQNNGV. The CDR3 runs to 15 residues. The V segment lost 2 bases and the J segment 3 bases; nucleotides outside the gene matches: 4. The CDR3 coding sequence is TGTGCCAGCAGCTTACGGGGCGGGGGGGAAGAGACCCAGTACTTC. This gives the protein CASSLRGGGEETQYF.

This clone was observed a handful of times. This chain uses TRBV5-1 with TRBJ1-3; the match to TRBD1 covers 10 bases. The V and J ends lost 3 bases and 4 bases, in that order; junction bases with no gene match: 4. Per the germline V gene, CDR1 is SGHRS and CDR2 is YFSETQ. The length of the CDR3 is 15 residues. The CDR3 region has the DNA TGCGCCAGCAGCTCAGGACAGGGGGAAGGAAACACCATATATTTT. This encodes CASSSGQGEGNTIYF.

The chain links TRBV6-1 to TRBJ1-2; D not resolved. Germline V gene lookup returns CDR1 MNHNS and CDR2 SASEGT. The CDR3 totals 17 residues. V lost 2 bases, J lost 5 bases, and 21 bases lay in between. The CDR3 loop reads CASSERMTSGSSYGYTF. CDR3 nucleotide sequence: TGTGCCAGCAGTGAACGGATGACCTCCGGGAGCTCATATGGCTACACCTTC.

V gene TRBV19 combines with J gene TRBJ1-1; D is unclear. Germline lookup yields CDR1 LNHDA and CDR2 SQIVND (reference sequence). This CDR3 comprises 12 residues. Trimming removed 5 bases from V and 7 bases from J, with 11 bases in between. Here the CDR3 DNA reads TGTGCCAGTAGTCGAGGAAGGAGTGAAGCTTTCTTT. Translating it yields CASSRGRSEAFF. Combining the CDR3 with reference TRBV19 and TRBJ1-1 gives the whole variable domain DGGITQSPKYLFRKEGQNVTLSCEQNLNHDAMYWYRQDPGQGLRLIYYSQIVNDFQKGDIAEGYSVSREKKESFPLTVTSAQKNPTAFYLCASSRGRSEAFFGQGTRLTVV.

The V call is TRBV5-1, the J call TRBJ2-5; TRBD1 matches 8 bases. Looked up from germline, CDR1 is SGHRS and CDR2 is YFSETQ. CDR3 size: 14 residues. Trimming removed 0 bases from V and 2 bases from J; junction bases left unmatched: 0. The CDR3 DNA is TGCGCCAGCAGCTTGGGGACAGGGCAAGAGACCCAGTACTTC. Protein product: CASSLGTGQETQYF.

The chain carries TRBV18 and TRBJ2-2, with TRBD1 as a possible D gene (6 bases). V lost 6 bases, J lost 3 bases, and 14 bases lay in between. Per the germline V gene, CDR1 is KGHSH and CDR2 is LQKENI. The CDR3 totals 15 residues. The CDR3 spells CASSSGTLYTGELFF. In nucleotides, the CDR3 is TGTGCCAGCTCCTCCGGGACACTCTACACCGGGGAGCTGTTTTTT.

The chain has TRBV2 and TRBJ1-1; tentatively, D is TRBD1 (6 bases). This CDR3 region has 15 residues. CDR1 is SNHLY, CDR2 FYNNEI, per germline. The V gene lost 6 bases and the J gene lost 1 base, with 15 bases spanning the gap. Here the CDR3 reads CASRENRVGNTEAFF. CDR3 bases: TGTGCCAGCAGAGAAAACAGGGTCGGGAACACTGAAGCTTTCTTT. Using reference TRBV2 and TRBJ1-1 for the parts outside the CDR3, the full variable domain is EPEVTQTPSHQVTQMGQEVILRCVPISNHLYFYWYRQILGQKVEFLVSFYNNEISEKSEIFDDQFSVERPDGSNFTLKIRSTKLEDSAMYFCASRENRVGNTEAFFGQGTRLTVV.

This sequence joins TRBV28 and TRBJ1-4, with D perhaps TRBD1 (6 bases). Germline loops: CDR1 MDHEN, CDR2 SYDVKM. The CDR3 sequence is 16 residues long. V lost 1 base and J lost 8, with 17 bases in between. CDR3 residues: CASSLFASGVREKLFF. CDR3 coding DNA: TGTGCCAGCAGTTTATTCGCGTCAGGGGTACGGGAAAAACTGTTTTTT.

A few counts support this clone. This chain joins TRBV24-1 and TRBJ1-2; D is possibly TRBD1 (5 bases). The germline V and J ends were trimmed by 4 bases and 4 bases, with 9 bases remaining between them. Germline V gene data show CDR1 as KGHDR and CDR2 as SFDVKD. The length of the CDR3 is 13 residues. The DNA of the CDR3 is TGTGCCACCAGTGACCAGGGTAGCTATGGCTACACCTTC. Protein sequence: CATSDQGSYGYTF.

The J gene is TRBJ1-2, the V gene TRBV19, with unresolved D. Trimming removed 2 bases at V and 0 bases at J, with 7 bases between. This CDR3 has 14 residues. CDR1 and CDR2 (germline): LNHDA, SQIVND (reference sequence). CDR3 bases: TGTGCCAGTAGTATAAATTCAGCTAACTATGGCTACACCTTC. As protein: CASSINSANYGYTF.

The V and J genes are TRBV3-1 (or the pseudogene TRBV3-2) and TRBJ1-1, with D unclear. Germline V gene data show CDR1 as LGHDT and CDR2 as YNNKEL (reference sequence). V lost 1 base and J lost 6, with 12 bases in between. The CDR3 covers 14 residues. In nucleotides, the CDR3 is TGTGCCAGCAGCCAAGCGGTAAGTGTCCCTGAAGCTTTCTTT. It encodes CASSQAVSVPEAFF.

V usage is TRBV5-4 and J usage is TRBJ1-1; 9 bases agree with TRBD1. V lost 4 bases, J lost 2 bases, and 3 bases stayed unmatched. The V gene's germline CDR1 is SGHNT and CDR2 YYREEE (reference sequence). The CDR3 runs 14 residues. This chain's CDR3 is CASSKGQGNTEAFF. The CDR3 DNA sequence: TGTGCCAGCAGCAAGGGACAGGGAAACACTGAAGCTTTCTTT. Looking up the rest from reference TRBV5-4 and TRBJ1-1 gives the full variable domain: ETGVTQSPTHLIKTRGQQVTLRCSSQSGHNTVSWYQQALGQGPQFIFQYYREEENGRGNFPPRFSGLQFPNYSSELNVNALELDDSALYLCASSKGQGNTEAFFGQGTRLTVV.